The source of this T cell receptor beta chain is a study of blood T cell repertoires in COVID-19. On the study more broadly: COVID-19 samples collected from the United States, Italy and Spain covered acute and convalescent phases. The analysed material was cDNA or gDNA that came from T cells, B-cell-depleted T cells, or PBMCs.

This clone turned up a few times. Study processing details: Estimates of nucleated cell counts were drawn from the amplification of reference gene primers. The repertoire was sequenced with immunoSEQ multiplex PCR; TCRdb's copy has only in-frame clones and lacks some. That table is the source of V, J and clone size, and D and trimming were worked out from the DNA. The table includes nearly 110,000 clones, around 80% detected once. The CDR3 spans 13 residues. CDR1 LGHDT and CDR2 YNNKEL come from the germline V gene (reference sequence). The germline V and J ends were trimmed by 4 bases and 7 bases, with 13 bases remaining between them.

This sequence originates from a man aged 65 to 79 with acute or convalescent COVID-19. The chain joins TRBV3-1 (or the pseudogene TRBV3-2) to TRBJ1-2; D is undetermined. Specimen: peripheral blood. The CDR3 loop reads CASSLGESFGYTF. The CDR3 region has the DNA TGTGCCAGCAGCCTCGGGGAATCCTTTGGCTACACCTTC.